This entry lists 7 T cell receptor beta chains sequenced from one sample in a study of vaccination and CD4 T cells after COVID-19. Specified treatment: approximately 9-day PBMC culture with coronavirus spike peptide pools or control peptides (ViraFEST assay). The Oncomine TCR Beta short-read assay sequenced DNA from cultured CD4+ T cells. Using its own MiXCR run on the PCR reads, TCRdb lists one record per CDR3 protein. The sample contains about 20,000 distinct CDR3 sequences, 56% of which appear only once. Their recognized antigens are unknown. Specimen: CD4+ T cells from blood, cultured in vitro. These receptors all come from a human donor who had recovered from COVID-19.

The chain links TRBV7-2 to TRBJ2-3; a weak D match, TRBD2 (6 bases). V dropped 3 bases and J dropped 9 bases, with 22 bases sitting between them. Germline V lookup: CDR1 SGHTA, CDR2 FQGNSA. The CDR3 covers 16 residues. The CDR3 sequence: CASSLAPSAGGKTQYF. CDR3 bases: TGTGCCAGCAGCTTGGCGCCTTCCGCTGGCGGGAAAACGCAGTATTTT. Based on the CDR3 plus reference TRBV7-2 and TRBJ2-3, the full variable domain is GAGVSQSPSNKVTEKGKDVELRCDPISGHTALYWYRQSLGQGLEFLIYFQGNSAPDKSGLPSDRFSAERTGGSVSTLTIQRTQQEDSAVYLCASSLAPSAGGKTQYFGPGTRLTVL.

V gene TRBV2 combines with J gene TRBJ1-1; D not resolved. The CDR3 runs to 13 residues. V gave up 7 bases and J gave up 1 base, with 10 bases separating them. CDR1 is SNHLY and CDR2 is FYNNEI in the germline V gene. CDR3 sequence reads: CASIGPWNTEAFF. Here the CDR3 DNA reads TGTGCCAGCATCGGACCTTGGAACACTGAAGCTTTCTTT. Using reference TRBV2 and TRBJ1-1 for the parts outside the CDR3, the full variable domain is EPEVTQTPSHQVTQMGQEVILRCVPISNHLYFYWYRQILGQKVEFLVSFYNNEISEKSEIFDDQFSVERPDGSNFTLKIRSTKLEDSAMYFCASIGPWNTEAFFGQGTRLTVV.

The V gene is TRBV5-5, the J gene TRBJ2-1; 7 bases fit TRBD1. The CDR3 contains 12 residues. The J segment lost 8 bases and the V segment lost 5 bases, leaving 4 bases of the junction unmatched. From germline, CDR1 is SGHKS and CDR2 YYEKEE (reference sequence). CDR3 in amino acids: CASRITGDEQFF. CDR3 bases: TGTGCCAGCAGAATTACAGGGGATGAGCAGTTCTTC.

V usage is TRBV28 and J usage is TRBJ1-6, with D tentatively TRBD1 (5 bases). V was pared by 5 bases and J by 3 bases, with 14 bases between. The length of the CDR3 is 16 residues. Germline CDR1 and CDR2: MDHEN and SYDVKM. CDR3 residues: CASSLYRLDYNSPLHF. CDR3 in DNA: TGTGCCAGCAGTCTATACAGGTTAGACTATAATTCACCCCTCCACTTT.

A few counts support this clonotype. The chain couples TRBV7-9 to TRBJ1-6; D is possibly TRBD1 (5 bases). V lost 4 bases and J lost 0, with 13 bases in between. The germline CDR1 and CDR2 sequences are SEHNR and FQNEAQ (reference sequence). The CDR3 has 17 residues. CDR3 bases: TGTGCCAGCAGCTCCGCACAGGCAAGCTCCTATAATTCACCCCTCCACTTT. It yields the protein CASSSAQASSYNSPLHF.

V gene TRBV11-3 combines with J gene TRBJ1-1; 7 bases map to TRBD1. This CDR3 region has 13 residues. The V gene's germline CDR1 is SGHNT and CDR2 YENEEA. With V trimmed by 5 bases and J by 5 bases, 5 bases remained unmatched. The CDR3 loop is CASSRGPQTEAFF. CDR3 sequence (DNA): TGTGCCAGCAGCAGGGGGCCGCAGACTGAAGCTTTCTTT.

This clonotype was detected only a few times. V is TRBV20-1 and J is TRBJ1-2; D is undetermined. Trimming stripped 7 bases from V and 8 bases from J, with 14 bases between. Germline V CDR1 and CDR2: DFQATT, SNEGSKA (reference sequence). CDR3 length: 11 amino acids. The CDR3 spells CSVKISRGYTF. The CDR3 DNA reads as TGCAGTGTCAAGATATCCCGGGGCTACACCTTC.